The source of this T cell receptor (beta chain) is a study of shared clonotypes between healthy human individuals. The germline gives CDR1 MNHNS, CDR2 SASEGT. The CDR3 has 16 amino acids. Trimming took 4 bases from V and 5 from J; bases not matched to a gene: 7. The method was immunoSEQ multiplex PCR; TCRdb's version includes in-frame clones alone and lacks a portion of them. The sample carries a few million clones, 85% to 95% recorded once. This TCR was sampled from a man between 18 and 35 years old in good health. Some clones in this sample may be carry-over from other donors' samples. The chain is built from TRBV6-1 and TRBJ2-7; 14 bases fit TRBD2. The sequenced sample was naive CD4+ T cells from PBMCs. Indicated subset: CD45RA+ positively selected. The CDR3 protein is CASSGRTSGRINEQYF. CDR3 sequence (DNA): TGTGCCAGCAGTGGTCGGACTAGCGGGAGGATTAACGAGCAGTACTTC.